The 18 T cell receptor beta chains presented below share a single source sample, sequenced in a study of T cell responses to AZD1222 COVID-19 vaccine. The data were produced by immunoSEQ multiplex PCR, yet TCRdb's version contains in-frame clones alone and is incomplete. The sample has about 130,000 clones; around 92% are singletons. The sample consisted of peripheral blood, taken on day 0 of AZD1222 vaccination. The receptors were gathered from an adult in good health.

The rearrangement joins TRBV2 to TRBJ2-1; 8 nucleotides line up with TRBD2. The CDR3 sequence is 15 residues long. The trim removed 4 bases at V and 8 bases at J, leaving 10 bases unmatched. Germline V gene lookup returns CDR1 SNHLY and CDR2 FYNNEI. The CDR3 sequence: CASSAEAGGSDEQFF. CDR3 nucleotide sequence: TGTGCCAGCAGTGCCGAGGCGGGGGGCTCGGATGAGCAGTTCTTC.

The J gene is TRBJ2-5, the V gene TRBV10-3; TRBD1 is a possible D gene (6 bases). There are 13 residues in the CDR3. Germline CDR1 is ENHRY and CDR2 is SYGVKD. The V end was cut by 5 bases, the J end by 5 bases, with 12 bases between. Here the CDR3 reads CAISPSRGETQYF. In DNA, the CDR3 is TGTGCCATCAGTCCAAGCAGGGGTGAGACCCAGTACTTC.

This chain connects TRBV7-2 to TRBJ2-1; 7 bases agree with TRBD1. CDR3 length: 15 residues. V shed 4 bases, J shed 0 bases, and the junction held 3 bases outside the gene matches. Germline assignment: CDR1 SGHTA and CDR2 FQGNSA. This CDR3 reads CASSSGQSSYNEQFF. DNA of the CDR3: TGTGCCAGCAGCTCGGGACAGAGCTCCTACAATGAGCAGTTCTTC.

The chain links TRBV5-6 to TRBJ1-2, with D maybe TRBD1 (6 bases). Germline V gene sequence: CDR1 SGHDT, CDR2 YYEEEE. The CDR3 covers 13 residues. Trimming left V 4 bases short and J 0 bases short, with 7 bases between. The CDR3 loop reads CASSRQANYGYTF. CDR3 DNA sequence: TGTGCCAGCAGCCGACAGGCTAACTATGGCTACACCTTC.

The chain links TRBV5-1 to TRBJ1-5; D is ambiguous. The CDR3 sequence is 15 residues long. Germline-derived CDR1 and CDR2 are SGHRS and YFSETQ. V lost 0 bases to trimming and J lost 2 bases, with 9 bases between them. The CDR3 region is CASSLGSGGNQPQHF. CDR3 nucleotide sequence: TGCGCCAGCAGCTTGGGGTCCGGGGGCAATCAGCCCCAGCATTTT.

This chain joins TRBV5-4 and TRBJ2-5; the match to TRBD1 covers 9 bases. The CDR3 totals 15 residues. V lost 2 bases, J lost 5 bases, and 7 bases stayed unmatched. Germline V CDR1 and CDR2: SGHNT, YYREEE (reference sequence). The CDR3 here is CASSLRQGGAETQYF. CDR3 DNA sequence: TGTGCCAGCAGCTTACGACAGGGGGGAGCGGAGACCCAGTACTTC.

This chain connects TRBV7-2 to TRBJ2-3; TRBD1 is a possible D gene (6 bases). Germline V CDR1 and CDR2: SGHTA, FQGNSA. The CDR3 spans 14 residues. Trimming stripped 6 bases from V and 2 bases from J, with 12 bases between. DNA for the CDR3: TGTGCCAGCAGACCCGGGACACCCACAGATACGCAGTATTTT. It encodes CASRPGTPTDTQYF.

The CDR3 sequence: CASSDGGFGTDTQYF. The CDR3 nucleotides are TGTGCCAGCAGTGACGGGGGGTTCGGCACAGATACGCAGTATTTT. The V gene is TRBV2, the J gene TRBJ2-3; 7 nucleotides match TRBD2. The CDR3 is made up of 15 amino acids. The germline V gene has CDR1 SNHLY and CDR2 FYNNEI. After removal of 3 bases from V and 1 base from J, the junction contained 4 bases not matched to a gene.

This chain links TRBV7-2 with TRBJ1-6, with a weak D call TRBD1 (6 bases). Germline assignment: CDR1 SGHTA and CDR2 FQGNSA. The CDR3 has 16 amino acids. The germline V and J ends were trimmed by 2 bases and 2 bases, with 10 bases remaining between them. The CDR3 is CASSLMGATYNSPLHF. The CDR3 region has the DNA TGTGCCAGCAGCTTAATGGGGGCCACCTATAATTCACCCCTCCACTTT.

CDR3 loop: CASSLLMGQGNTEAFF. Here the CDR3 DNA reads TGTGCCAGCAGCTTACTAATGGGACAGGGAAACACTGAAGCTTTCTTT. This sequence joins TRBV5-5 and TRBJ1-1; 9 bases agree with TRBD1. With V trimmed by 2 bases and J by 2 bases, 7 bases remained unmatched. Germline assignment: CDR1 SGHKS and CDR2 YYEKEE (reference sequence). This CDR3 comprises 16 residues.

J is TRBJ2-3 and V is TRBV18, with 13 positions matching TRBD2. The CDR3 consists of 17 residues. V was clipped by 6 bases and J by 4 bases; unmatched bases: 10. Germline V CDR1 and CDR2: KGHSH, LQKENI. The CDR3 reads CASSSTSGGALADTQYF. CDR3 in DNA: TGTGCCAGCTCTTCCACTAGCGGGGGGGCGTTAGCAGATACGCAGTATTTT.

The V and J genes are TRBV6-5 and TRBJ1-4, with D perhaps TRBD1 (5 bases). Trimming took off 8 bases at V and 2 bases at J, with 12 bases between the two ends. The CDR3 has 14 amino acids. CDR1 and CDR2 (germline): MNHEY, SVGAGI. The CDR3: CASAQGHTNEKLFF. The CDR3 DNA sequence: TGTGCCAGCGCCCAGGGCCACACTAATGAAAAACTGTTTTTT.

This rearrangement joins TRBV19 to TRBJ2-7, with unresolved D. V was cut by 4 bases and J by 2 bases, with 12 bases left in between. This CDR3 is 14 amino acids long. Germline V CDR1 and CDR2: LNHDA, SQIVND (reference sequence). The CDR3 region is CASSTPGETYEQYF. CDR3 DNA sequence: TGTGCCAGTAGTACCCCGGGTGAAACCTACGAGCAGTACTTC.

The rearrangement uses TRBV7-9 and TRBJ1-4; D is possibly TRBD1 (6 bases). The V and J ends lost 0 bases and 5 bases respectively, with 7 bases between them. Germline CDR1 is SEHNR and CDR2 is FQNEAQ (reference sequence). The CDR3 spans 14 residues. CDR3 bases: TGTGCCAGCAGCTTAGCCGGGGGCAATGAAAAACTGTTTTTT. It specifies CASSLAGGNEKLFF.

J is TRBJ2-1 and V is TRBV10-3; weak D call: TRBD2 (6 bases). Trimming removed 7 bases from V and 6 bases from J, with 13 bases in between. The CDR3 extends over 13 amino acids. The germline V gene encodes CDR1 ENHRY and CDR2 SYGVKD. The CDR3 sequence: CAINGGVFNEQFF. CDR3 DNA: TGTGCCATCAACGGGGGAGTCTTCAATGAGCAGTTCTTC.

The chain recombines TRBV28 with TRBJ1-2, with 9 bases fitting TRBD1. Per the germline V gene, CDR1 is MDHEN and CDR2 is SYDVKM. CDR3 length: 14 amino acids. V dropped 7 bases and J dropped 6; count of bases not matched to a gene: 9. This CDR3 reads CASKQGAARNGYTF. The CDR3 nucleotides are TGTGCCAGCAAACAGGGGGCAGCCAGGAATGGCTACACCTTC.

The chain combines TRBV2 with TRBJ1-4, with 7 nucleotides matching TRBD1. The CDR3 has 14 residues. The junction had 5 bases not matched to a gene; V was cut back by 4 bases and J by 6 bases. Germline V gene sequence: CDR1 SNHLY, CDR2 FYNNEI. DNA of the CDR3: TGTGCCAGCAGTGGAAGAGGGGGCGATGAAAAACTGTTTTTT. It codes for CASSGRGGDEKLFF. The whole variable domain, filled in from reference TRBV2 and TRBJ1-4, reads EPEVTQTPSHQVTQMGQEVILRCVPISNHLYFYWYRQILGQKVEFLVSFYNNEISEKSEIFDDQFSVERPDGSNFTLKIRSTKLEDSAMYFCASSGRGGDEKLFFGSGTQLSVL.

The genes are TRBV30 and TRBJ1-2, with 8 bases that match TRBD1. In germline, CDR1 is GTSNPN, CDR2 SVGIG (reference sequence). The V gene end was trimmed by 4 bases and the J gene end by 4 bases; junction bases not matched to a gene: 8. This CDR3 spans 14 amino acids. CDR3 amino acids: CAWTPPGQAYGYTF. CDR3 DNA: TGTGCCTGGACGCCTCCGGGACAGGCCTATGGCTACACCTTC.